This TCR beta chain derives from a study of OX40 agonist ivuxolimab in advanced cancers. Study in general: An anti-OX40 (CD134) antibody with agonistic activity, ivuxolimab, was administered to patients. Past anti-PD-1, anti-PD-L1 or anti-CTLA-4 therapy was accepted, and roughly 38% had received some. Partial responses were seen in three patients, one with hepatocellular carcinoma and two with cutaneous melanoma. Study-wide results and limits: Averaged across samples, CD8+ T cells carried more expanded clones than CD4+ did.

Germline V gives CDR1 SGHNT, CDR2 YYREEE (reference sequence). V was pared by 0 bases and J by 7 bases, with 8 bases between. The CDR3 consists of 14 residues. Points on this clone: Its antigen is as yet unknown.

The assay was immunoSEQ multiplex PCR, and TCRdb's table has in-frame clones only and misses some. The data hold under 95,000 clones, with around 86% observed a single time. The rearrangement joins TRBV5-4 to TRBJ1-6; D is unclear. The specimen was CD4+ or CD8+ T cells sorted from blood, collected in a trial of the OX40 agonist ivuxolimab. This clonotype was obtained from an adult with an advanced solid tumor such as melanoma, head and neck, liver or kidney cancer. The CDR3 DNA follows: TGTGCCAGCAGCTTGGACCCGATAAATTCACCCCTCCACTTT. As protein: CASSLDPINSPLHF.